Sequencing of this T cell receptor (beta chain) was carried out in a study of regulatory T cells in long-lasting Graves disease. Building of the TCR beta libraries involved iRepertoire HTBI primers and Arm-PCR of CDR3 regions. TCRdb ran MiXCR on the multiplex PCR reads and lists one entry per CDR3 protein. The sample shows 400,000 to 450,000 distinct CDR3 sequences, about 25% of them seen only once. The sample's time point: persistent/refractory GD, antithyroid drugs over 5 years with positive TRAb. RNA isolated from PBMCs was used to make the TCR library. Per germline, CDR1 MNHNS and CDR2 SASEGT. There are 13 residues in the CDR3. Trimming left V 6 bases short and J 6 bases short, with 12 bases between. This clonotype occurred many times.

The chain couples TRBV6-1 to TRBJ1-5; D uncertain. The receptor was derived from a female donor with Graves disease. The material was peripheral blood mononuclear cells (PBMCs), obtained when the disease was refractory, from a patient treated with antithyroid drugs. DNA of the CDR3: TGTGCCAGCAGCCGGGAATTGCGTCAGCCCCAGCATTTT. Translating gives CASSRELRQPQHF.